The rows below give T cell receptor beta chains drawn from one sample of a study of blood T cell repertoires in COVID-19. The repertoire was sequenced with immunoSEQ multiplex PCR; TCRdb's copy has only in-frame clones and lacks some. This sample has about 94,000 clones; roughly 80% occur once, and the top ten carry around 6.6%. Source material: peripheral blood. These receptors were obtained from a man in his fifties or sixties with acute or convalescent COVID-19. Each CDR3 is given with its conserved first and last residue. The order of the fields is D gene, V gene, J gene, clone size, CDR3 DNA, CDR3 protein. The D gene is left open where the match is weak. Only some rows state a clone size, as once, few, many or a class for expanded clones.

D: TRBD1
V: TRBV6-5
J: TRBJ1-1
size: .
DNA: TGTGCCAGCAGTTTCTCGAAAGGGGGCCCGAACACTGAAGCTTTCTTT
CDR3: CASSFSKGGPNTEAFF

D: .
V: TRBV2
J: TRBJ1-6
size: .
DNA: TGTGCCATCAGACCGGGGAGCTCCTATAATTCACCCCTCCACTTT
CDR3: CAIRPGSSYNSPLHF

D: TRBD1
V: TRBV5-1
J: TRBJ2-3
size: .
DNA: TGCGCCAGCAGCCCGGAGGGGACAGGGGCGTCTTCTAGCACAGATACGCAGTATTTT
CDR3: CASSPEGTGASSSTDTQYF

D: .
V: TRBV19
J: TRBJ2-3
size: .
DNA: TGTGCCAGTAGTCCCGGACTGGTCACAGATACGCAGTATTTT
CDR3: CASSPGLVTDTQYF

D: .
V: TRBV18
J: TRBJ1-1
size: .
DNA: TGTGCCAGCTCACCCGAGGGTGCAGGTAACACTGAAGCTTTCTTT
CDR3: CASSPEGAGNTEAFF

D: .
V: TRBV6-5
J: TRBJ1-1
size: .
DNA: TGTGCCAGCAGTTACCGGGGGGGCCCGAACACTGAAGCTTTCTTT
CDR3: CASSYRGGPNTEAFF

D: .
V: TRBV7-2
J: TRBJ2-3
size: .
DNA: TGTGCCAGCAGCTTTTTCCTCACAGATACGCAGTATTTT
CDR3: CASSFFLTDTQYF

D: TRBD1
V: TRBV29-1
J: TRBJ1-1
size: .
DNA: TGCAGCGTTAAGACAGGGAGGCACACTGAAGCTTTCTTT
CDR3: CSVKTGRHTEAFF

D: .
V: TRBV6-1
J: TRBJ1-2
size: .
DNA: TGTGCCAGCAGTGAAGCTGGCGGGAACGGCTATGGCTACACCTTC
CDR3: CASSEAGGNGYGYTF

D: .
V: TRBV15
J: TRBJ2-1
size: few
DNA: TGTGCCACCAGCAGGTACGGGCAGGGCAATGAGCAGTTCTTC
CDR3: CATSRYGQGNEQFF

D: .
V: TRBV7-2
J: TRBJ1-2
size: once
DNA: TGTGCCAGCAGCTTAGAGATCGGGGGTCATGGCTACACCTTC
CDR3: CASSLEIGGHGYTF

D: TRBD2
V: TRBV9
J: TRBJ2-2
size: .
DNA: TGTGCCAGCAGCCGGACTAGCGGGGGAAACACCGGGGAGCTGTTTTTT
CDR3: CASSRTSGGNTGELFF

D: .
V: TRBV5-1
J: TRBJ2-2
size: .
DNA: TGCGCCAGCAGCTGGTCAGGGGGGAGCGGGGAGCTGTTTTTT
CDR3: CASSWSGGSGELFF

D: TRBD2
V: TRBV28
J: TRBJ2-5
size: .
DNA: TGTGCCAGCCGCCCGGGGGGACAAGAGACCCAGTACTTC
CDR3: CASRPGGQETQYF

D: .
V: TRBV19
J: TRBJ1-5
size: .
DNA: TGTGCCAGTAGTATTCGGCGGATTAATAGCAATCAGCCCCAGCATTTT
CDR3: CASSIRRINSNQPQHF

D: TRBD2
V: TRBV4-1
J: TRBJ2-3
size: .
DNA: TGCGCCAGCAGCTCCCGGACTAGCGGGGGTACAGATACGCAGTATTTT
CDR3: CASSSRTSGGTDTQYF

D: .
V: TRBV7-2
J: TRBJ2-7
size: few
DNA: TGTGCCAGCAGCTTAAAAACCGGCTCCTACGAGCAGTACTTC
CDR3: CASSLKTGSYEQYF

D: .
V: TRBV28
J: TRBJ1-1
size: .
DNA: TGTGCCAGCAGTCCTGGACAGTCGAGAGGGACTGAAGCTTTCTTT
CDR3: CASSPGQSRGTEAFF

D: .
V: TRBV4-1
J: TRBJ2-1
size: .
DNA: TGCGCCAGCAGCCAAGCAGGACTCATCAATGAGCAGTTCTTC
CDR3: CASSQAGLINEQFF

D: .
V: TRBV6-2/TRBV6-3
J: TRBJ2-4
size: .
DNA: TGTGCCAGCAGCCCTCCCCCGGGTAGAAAGCTAGCCAAAAACATTCAGTACTTC
CDR3: CASSPPPGRKLAKNIQYF

D: TRBD1
V: TRBV5-1
J: TRBJ1-1
size: .
DNA: TGCGCCAGCAGCGCGCCTGACAGGGGCACTGAAGCTTTCTTT
CDR3: CASSAPDRGTEAFF

D: TRBD1
V: TRBV24-1
J: TRBJ1-1
size: .
DNA: TGTGCCACCAGTGATCCGGGACAGTCCACTGAAGCTTTCTTT
CDR3: CATSDPGQSTEAFF

D: TRBD1
V: TRBV2
J: TRBJ2-7
size: .
DNA: TGTGCCAGCAGTGAAATCATTGACAGGGGTTCGAGGGAGCAGTACTTC
CDR3: CASSEIIDRGSREQYF

D: .
V: TRBV24-1
J: TRBJ1-1
size: few
DNA: TGTGCCACCAGCTTTGGGGGCGGCACTGAAGCTTTCTTT
CDR3: CATSFGGGTEAFF

D: .
V: TRBV6-2/TRBV6-3
J: TRBJ1-5
size: .
DNA: TGTGCCAGCAGTTACAGCAGAGGGCGGCAGCCCCAGCATTTT
CDR3: CASSYSRGRQPQHF

D: .
V: TRBV30
J: TRBJ2-7
size: .
DNA: TGTGCCTGGAGTGGGGGTCCTCGGGGGCAGTACTTC
CDR3: CAWSGGPRGQYF

D: .
V: TRBV9
J: TRBJ1-2
size: .
DNA: TGTGCCAGCAGCGCTCGGACAGATGATTACCCTACGGCCTTC
CDR3: CASSARTDDYPTAF

D: TRBD1
V: TRBV5-1
J: TRBJ1-3
size: .
DNA: TGCGCCAGCAGCCAATCGGACAGGGTGACTGGAAACACCATATATTTT
CDR3: CASSQSDRVTGNTIYF

D: TRBD1
V: TRBV18
J: TRBJ2-7
size: .
DNA: TGTGCCAGCTCACCCCCGTTGACAGGGTCCTACGAGCAGTACTTC
CDR3: CASSPPLTGSYEQYF

D: TRBD1
V: TRBV9
J: TRBJ1-4
size: .
DNA: TGTGCCAGCAGCGTAGCTACAGGGGCTGCAACTAATGAAAAACTGTTTTTT
CDR3: CASSVATGAATNEKLFF

D: .
V: TRBV5-4
J: TRBJ2-2
size: few
DNA: TGTGCCAGCAGCTTGCAGGGGGCTGGGAGGGGAACCGGGGAGCTGTTTTTT
CDR3: CASSLQGAGRGTGELFF

D: .
V: TRBV19
J: TRBJ1-1
size: once
DNA: TGTGCCAGTAGTGCCAGGGTCGAGCCTTTCTTT
CDR3: CASSARVEPFF

D: TRBD1
V: TRBV7-2
J: TRBJ1-2
size: .
DNA: TGTGCCAGCACCCTGACAGGGCCCTATGGCTACACCTTC
CDR3: CASTLTGPYGYTF

D: .
V: TRBV24-1
J: TRBJ2-7
size: .
DNA: TGTGCCACCAGTGGCCAGACCTACGAGCAGTACTTC
CDR3: CATSGQTYEQYF

D: .
V: TRBV29-1
J: TRBJ1-2
size: few
DNA: TGCAGCGTTGGGGAGGGTTTTTCCTCTGATGGCTACACCTTC
CDR3: CSVGEGFSSDGYTF

D: TRBD1
V: TRBV7-4
J: TRBJ1-2
size: .
DNA: TGTGCCAGCAGCAGCAGGGACAGGGACAGGGGGGGTGGCTACACCTTC
CDR3: CASSSRDRDRGGGYTF

D: .
V: TRBV12-3/TRBV12-4
J: TRBJ1-1
size: .
DNA: TGTGCCAGCATCTCGCGTGGTGGCACTGAAGCTTTCTTT
CDR3: CASISRGGTEAFF

D: .
V: TRBV24-1
J: TRBJ1-2
size: few
DNA: TGTGCCACCAGTGATTCTTGGGGGCTCGATGGCTACACCTTC
CDR3: CATSDSWGLDGYTF

D: .
V: TRBV27
J: TRBJ1-5
size: .
DNA: TGTGCCAGCAGTTTACAGGGATATAGCAATCAGCCCCAGCATTTT
CDR3: CASSLQGYSNQPQHF

D: TRBD1
V: TRBV19
J: TRBJ2-7
size: .
DNA: TGTGCCAGTAGTATAAGAGGGACCGGGACAGGGTCCTACGAGCAGTACTTC
CDR3: CASSIRGTGTGSYEQYF

D: .
V: TRBV3-1/TRBV3-2
J: TRBJ2-1
size: few
DNA: TGTGCCAGCAGTTTAGGGGGGGGGAGTAGGAATGAGCAGTTCTTC
CDR3: CASSLGGGSRNEQFF

D: TRBD1
V: TRBV11-2
J: TRBJ1-3
size: .
DNA: TGTGCCAGCAGCTCCAGAGTGACAGGGGTGGGTTCTGGAAACACCATATATTTT
CDR3: CASSSRVTGVGSGNTIYF

D: .
V: TRBV7-8
J: TRBJ2-1
size: .
DNA: TGTGCCAGCAGCTTAGGTGTTAGCTCCTACAATGAGCAGTTCTTC
CDR3: CASSLGVSSYNEQFF

D: .
V: TRBV9
J: TRBJ2-2
size: once
DNA: TGTGCCAGCAGTGAAGGGGGGGCAGTGAGGGAGCTGTTTTTT
CDR3: CASSEGGAVRELFF

D: TRBD1
V: TRBV18
J: TRBJ2-3
size: .
DNA: TGTGCCAGCTCACCAGCCAGGGGGCGGTCCACAGATACGCAGTATTTT
CDR3: CASSPARGRSTDTQYF

D: .
V: TRBV5-4
J: TRBJ2-3
size: .
DNA: TGTGCCAGCAGCTTGGAGGGTGGGGGGGCGACAGATACGCAGTATTTT
CDR3: CASSLEGGGATDTQYF

D: .
V: TRBV19
J: TRBJ1-1
size: .
DNA: TGTGCCAGTAGTACGAAAAGCGGCACTGAAGCTTTCTTT
CDR3: CASSTKSGTEAFF

D: TRBD1
V: TRBV30
J: TRBJ2-5
size: .
DNA: TGTGCCTGGAGTAGGCAGGGGGCGTTAGAGACCCAGTACTTC
CDR3: CAWSRQGALETQYF

D: TRBD1
V: TRBV18
J: TRBJ1-6
size: .
DNA: TGTGCCAGCTCACGAGAGGGGGCGCAGAGGTCACCCCTCCACTTT
CDR3: CASSREGAQRSPLHF

D: TRBD1
V: TRBV5-1
J: TRBJ1-2
size: .
DNA: TGCGCCAGCAGCGGACTTTCCGGGACAGGGGGAAATGGCTACACCTTC
CDR3: CASSGLSGTGGNGYTF

D: TRBD1
V: TRBV6-5
J: TRBJ1-1
size: .
DNA: TGTGCCAGCAGTTCCTCAGGACAGGGGGCGCTTCGGGATTTCTTT
CDR3: CASSSSGQGALRDFF

D: TRBD2
V: TRBV27
J: TRBJ2-5
size: .
DNA: TGTGCCAGCAGTTTCGTGCCGGGACTAGGGGGGACCCAGTACTTC
CDR3: CASSFVPGLGGTQYF

D: TRBD1
V: TRBV7-8
J: TRBJ1-5
size: .
DNA: TGTGCCAGCAGCTCCGGGACAGGGAAGGGTCAGCCCCAGCATTTT
CDR3: CASSSGTGKGQPQHF

D: .
V: TRBV6-4
J: TRBJ2-7
size: .
DNA: TGTGCCAGCAGTGGGCGGGGACCCTACGAGCAGTACTTC
CDR3: CASSGRGPYEQYF

D: .
V: TRBV4-3
J: TRBJ1-2
size: .
DNA: TGCGCCAGCAGCCCGGACAGAGCTAACTATGGCTACACCTTC
CDR3: CASSPDRANYGYTF

D: .
V: TRBV19
J: TRBJ1-1
size: .
DNA: TGTGCCAGTAGTACTCGACCGGGGATGGGTGAAACTGAAGCTTTCTTT
CDR3: CASSTRPGMGETEAFF

D: .
V: TRBV4-1
J: TRBJ1-5
size: .
DNA: TGCGCCAGCAGCCAGTCTATGGGGGCCACGCAGCCCCAGCATTTT
CDR3: CASSQSMGATQPQHF

D: .
V: TRBV7-2
J: TRBJ1-5
size: .
DNA: TGTGCCAGCAGCCGTACAGGGATTCAGCCCCAGCATTTT
CDR3: CASSRTGIQPQHF

D: .
V: TRBV9
J: TRBJ1-1
size: .
DNA: TGTGCCAGCAGCGTAGGATGGGGAGTAAACACTGAAGCTTTCTTT
CDR3: CASSVGWGVNTEAFF